These T cell receptor beta chains were read from a single sample in a study of PD-L1 blockade in urothelial cancer. Only in-frame clones appear in the TCRdb table, and some are missing; sequencing was by immunoSEQ multiplex PCR. Of around 69,000 clones in the sample, approximately 90% were seen once. Sample: PBMCs, taken around atezolizumab (anti-PD-L1) treatment. These receptors were collected from a woman aged 80 or over with urothelial cancer. Each CDR3 is given with its conserved first and last residue. D genes are given only for firm matches. Rows give clone size only sometimes, using once, few, many, or a class for an expanded clone.

TRBJ2-7 TRBV5-1 - TRBD1 TGCGCCAGTTCGGAGCAAGGGGGCCCCTACGAGCAGTACTTC CASSEQGGPYEQYF
TRBJ1-5 TRBV19 - TRBD1 TGTGCCAGTAGTCGGACAGGGCCAAGCAATCAGCCCCAGCATTTT CASSRTGPSNQPQHF
TRBJ1-2 TRBV6-5 - - TGTGCCAGCAGTAACCGACAGTTCGGCTACACCTTC CASSNRQFGYTF
TRBJ2-1 TRBV5-1 once TRBD2 TGCGCCAGCAGCTTGGAGCGGGAGGCCCTACATGGTGAGCAGTTCTTC CASSLEREALHGEQFF
TRBJ2-1 TRBV5-4 once - TGTGCCAGCAGCTATGCTAGCCGGGCTAACAATGAGCAGTTCTTC CASSYASRANNEQFF
TRBJ2-5 TRBV5-1 - TRBD2 TGCGCCAGCAGCTTGGTCGCGGGGGAAGGAGCCCAGTACTTC CASSLVAGEGAQYF
TRBJ1-3 TRBV25-1 - - TGTGCCAGCAGTCCCGCCGGGGGGGTTGGAAACACCATATATTTT CASSPAGGVGNTIYF
TRBJ2-5 TRBV7-7 - TRBD2 TGTGCCAGCAGCCTTAGCGGGTTACAAGAGACCCAGTACTTC CASSLSGLQETQYF
TRBJ1-4 TRBV2 - - TGTGCCAGAGGGTGGAGCACCCGGGGTGAAAAACTGTTTTTT CARGWSTRGEKLFF
TRBJ1-3 TRBV6-6 - - TGTGCCAGCAGCCCAGACATCCGCTCTGGAAACACCATATATTTT CASSPDIRSGNTIYF
TRBJ1-2 TRBV7-9 - - TGTGCCAGCAGCTTAGGATCGGGATCTTACCAGAGGGGCTACACCTTC CASSLGSGSYQRGYTF
TRBJ2-5 TRBV5-1 - - TGCGCCAGCACCCTGGGGCTCCAAGAGACCCAGTACTTC CASTLGLQETQYF
TRBJ2-7 TRBV4-2 - - TGTGCCAGCAGCCAAGAGTTCTCGTATTCCAGCGAGCAGTACTTC CASSQEFSYSSEQYF
TRBJ2-1 TRBV10-3 - - TGTGCCATCAGTGACGCTCGGGACACATACAATGAGCAGTTCTTC CAISDARDTYNEQFF
TRBJ2-1 TRBV19 - - TGTGCCAGTAGTAGCGGGAACTCCTACAATGAGCAGTTCTTC CASSSGNSYNEQFF
TRBJ2-5 TRBV25-1 - - TGTGCCAGCAGTGATTCCAGGGTAGGGCAAGAGACCCAGTACTTC CASSDSRVGQETQYF
TRBJ2-2 TRBV5-4 - - TGTGCCAGCAGCCAGGGACTGGTAACGAACACCGGGGAGCTGTTTTTT CASSQGLVTNTGELFF
TRBJ2-3 TRBV2 - - TGTGCCAGCAGGGAGGACAGAACTAGCACAGATACGCAGTATTTT CASREDRTSTDTQYF
TRBJ2-1 TRBV27 - - TGTGCCAGCAGTTGGGGGGTCCTCAGCTCCTACAATGAGCAGTTCTTC CASSWGVLSSYNEQFF
TRBJ1-2 TRBV9 - - TGTGCCAGCAGCGTAACAGGATTCTATGGCTACACCTTC CASSVTGFYGYTF
TRBJ2-1 TRBV7-2 - - TGTGCCAGCAGCCCGGGAACCTACAATGAGCAGTTCTTC CASSPGTYNEQFF
TRBJ2-7 TRBV28 - TRBD1 TGTGCCAGCAACCGACAGGGTGGGTGGGACGAGCAGTACTTC CASNRQGGWDEQYF
TRBJ1-5 TRBV6-1 - - TGTGCCAGCAGTGAAACTCCGGGAGGCAATCAGCCCCAGCATTTT CASSETPGGNQPQHF
TRBJ2-7 TRBV7-9 - TRBD2 TGTGCCAGCAGCTGGATGGGACTAGCGGGAGCGGACGAGCAGTACTTC CASSWMGLAGADEQYF
TRBJ1-2 TRBV28 - - TGTGCCAGCGGTTCGGGGGGCTCCTATGGCTACACCTTC CASGSGGSYGYTF
TRBJ2-5 TRBV29-1 - - TGCAGCGCCCTTAGTCCCCAAGAGACCCAGTACTTC CSALSPQETQYF
TRBJ2-1 TRBV15 - - TGTGCCACCAGCAGAGATAGAGACTACACCAATGAGCAGTTCTTC CATSRDRDYTNEQFF
TRBJ2-2 TRBV7-6 - - TGTGCCAGCAGCCTGCGACTCGCGAACACCGGGGAGCTGTTTTTT CASSLRLANTGELFF
TRBJ1-4 TRBV5-4 - TRBD1 TGTGCCAGCAGGGATCAACAGGGGTCTAATGAAAAACTGTTTTTT CASRDQQGSNEKLFF
TRBJ2-7 TRBV5-1 - - TGCGCCAGCAGCTTGGCAGGGGCCTCTGTGTACGAGCAGTACTTC CASSLAGASVYEQYF
TRBJ1-1 TRBV28 - - TGTGCCAGCAGTTTAACAGGGTATAATGCTTTCTTT CASSLTGYNAFF
TRBJ2-7 TRBV18 - - TGTGCCAGCTCACCACTAGACACCCTCGGCGAGCAGTACTTC CASSPLDTLGEQYF
TRBJ2-2 TRBV2 - TRBD1 TGTGCCAGCTACCGGGACAGATACACCGGGGAGCTGTTTTTT CASYRDRYTGELFF
TRBJ2-3 TRBV9 - - TGTGCCAGCAGCGTCGGGACAACGTCTACAGATACGCAGTATTTT CASSVGTTSTDTQYF
TRBJ2-5 TRBV7-2 once - TGTGCCAGCAGCTTAGCAGGGGGATACCAAGAGACCCAGTACTTC CASSLAGGYQETQYF
TRBJ1-2 TRBV10-3 - - TGTGCCATCAGAACAGAAGCTAACTATGGCTACACCTTC CAIRTEANYGYTF
TRBJ2-7 TRBV28 - - TGTGCCAGCAGTTTCGCGACAGGCTCCCCCTACGAGCAGTACTTC CASSFATGSPYEQYF
TRBJ2-7 TRBV4-2 once TRBD2 TGTGCCAGCAGCCAAGAGGGGGGGTACTCCTACGAGCAGTACTTC CASSQEGGYSYEQYF
TRBJ2-1 TRBV19 - TRBD2 TGTGCCAGTAGCCCAAAAGGACTAGCGGGACCAATTAGTTACAATGAGCAGTTCTTC CASSPKGLAGPISYNEQFF
TRBJ1-1 TRBV9 few - TGTGCCAGCAGCGTAGCTCTTGGAGTTTCGGACACTGAAGCTTTCTTT CASSVALGVSDTEAFF
TRBJ2-4 TRBV5-5 - - TGTGCCAGCAGCTTGGCCCTAGCCAAAAACATTCAGTACTTC CASSLALAKNIQYF
TRBJ1-2 TRBV18 - - TGTGCCAGCTCACCACAGACAGCCGTTTCTTGCACCTTC CASSPQTAVSCTF
TRBJ2-1 TRBV5-4 - - TGTGCCAGCAGCCCCTTTCGTGCGAATAGCCCACATGAGCAGTTCTTC CASSPFRANSPHEQFF
TRBJ2-2 TRBV18 - - TGTGCCAGCTCCCTAACGTCCGGGACTTTCCGCGGCGGGGAGCTGTTTTTT CASSLTSGTFRGGELFF
TRBJ2-3 TRBV11-2 once TRBD2 TGTGCCAGCAGCTTAAGGGGAGCGGGAGGGTTAGATACGCAGTATTTT CASSLRGAGGLDTQYF
TRBJ2-5 TRBV5-5 - TRBD2 TGTGCCAGCAGCTTTGGGACTAGCGGGAGGGAAGAGACCCAGTACTTC CASSFGTSGREETQYF
TRBJ2-3 TRBV5-1 - TRBD2 TGCGCCAGCAGCTTGGGTGTACTAGCGGGAGTAGATACGCAGTATTTT CASSLGVLAGVDTQYF
TRBJ1-1 TRBV29-1 - TRBD1 TGCAGCGTTGAAGGGACAGGGGCCGAGGGTGGTAAAGCTTTCTTT CSVEGTGAEGGKAFF